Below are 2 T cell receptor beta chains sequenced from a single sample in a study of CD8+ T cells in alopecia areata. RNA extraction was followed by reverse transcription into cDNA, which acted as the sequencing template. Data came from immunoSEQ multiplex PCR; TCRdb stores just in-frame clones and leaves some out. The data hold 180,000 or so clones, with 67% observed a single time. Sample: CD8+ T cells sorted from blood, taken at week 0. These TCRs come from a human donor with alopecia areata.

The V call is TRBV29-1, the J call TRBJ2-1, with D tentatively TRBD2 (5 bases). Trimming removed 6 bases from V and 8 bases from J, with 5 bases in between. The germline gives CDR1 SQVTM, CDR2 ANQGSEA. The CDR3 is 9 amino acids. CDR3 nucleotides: TGCAGCGTGGAGGATGAGCAGTTCTTC. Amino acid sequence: CSVEDEQFF.

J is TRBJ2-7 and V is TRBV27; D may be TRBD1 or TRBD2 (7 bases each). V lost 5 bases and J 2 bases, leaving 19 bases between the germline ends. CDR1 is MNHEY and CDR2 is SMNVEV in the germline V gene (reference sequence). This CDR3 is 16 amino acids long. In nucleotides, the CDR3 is TGTGCCAGCAGTACGATCGTCAGGGGGGGGACCTACGAGCAGTACTTC. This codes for CASSTIVRGGTYEQYF.